This TCR beta chain was retrieved from a study of technical replicates of blood from a few donors. Clones were sequenced by immunoSEQ multiplex PCR, and TCRdb holds only the in-frame ones, with some missing. The data contain about 75,000 clones, about nine tenths of them seen just once; the ten biggest clones take up less than 0.4%. V lost 1 base and J lost 8, with 11 bases in between. Germline assignment: CDR1 SEHNR and CDR2 FQNEAQ (reference sequence). The length of the CDR3 is 14 residues. V usage is TRBV7-9 and J usage is TRBJ1-4, with a possible D match to TRBD1 (5 bases). The clonotype originates from a human donor in good health. Some clones in this sample may be carry-over from other donors' samples. The sequenced sample was T cells isolated from PBMCs. The CDR3 sequence is CASSLGRDREKLFF. CDR3 sequence (DNA): TGTGCCAGCAGCTTAGGCAGGGATCGGGAAAAACTGTTTTTT. The complete variable domain, with remaining parts taken from reference TRBV7-9 and TRBJ1-4, reads DTGVSQNPRHKITKRGQNVTFRCDPISEHNRLYWYRQTLGQGPEFLTYFQNEAQLEKSRLLSDRFSAERPKGSFSTLEIQRTEQGDSAMYLCASSLGRDREKLFFGSGTQLSVL.